A selection of T cell receptor beta chains follows, all from one sample in a study of T cells in Graves' hyperthyroidism and ophthalmopathy. In TCRdb, the multiplex PCR reads were re-called with MiXCR into one record per CDR3 protein. The sample includes 650,000 to 700,000 distinct CDR3 sequences, 15% to 20% of them seen just once. Sequenced sample: blood. The receptors shown here come from a man over 45 with Graves' hyperthyroidism. Each CDR3 is given with its conserved first and last residue. Fields, in order: D gene, V gene, J gene, clone size, CDR3 protein, CDR3 DNA. The D gene is left open where the match is weak. Clone size is stated in some rows and not others, as once, few, many or a class when expanded.

d_gene: .; v_gene: TRBV5-1; j_gene: TRBJ2-7; abundance: few; CDR3aa: CASSLAPAPTSYEQYF; CDR3nt: TGCGCCAGCAGCTTGGCTCCGGCCCCGACGTCCTACGAGCAGTACTTC
d_gene: .; v_gene: TRBV29-1; j_gene: TRBJ2-5; abundance: many; CDR3aa: CSVEDSQETQYF; CDR3nt: TGCAGCGTTGAAGACAGTCAAGAGACCCAGTACTTC
d_gene: TRBD1; v_gene: TRBV19; j_gene: TRBJ1-2; abundance: .; CDR3aa: CASSADRYYGYTF; CDR3nt: TGTGCCAGTAGCGCGGACAGGTACTATGGCTACACCTTC
d_gene: .; v_gene: TRBV5-6; j_gene: TRBJ1-4; abundance: .; CDR3aa: CASSPWAGVEKLFF; CDR3nt: TGTGCCAGCAGCCCTTGGGCAGGGGTCGAAAAACTGTTTTTT
d_gene: .; v_gene: TRBV12-3/TRBV12-4; j_gene: TRBJ1-4; abundance: .; CDR3aa: CASSAGSWDEKLFF; CDR3nt: TGTGCCAGCAGTGCCGGATCCTGGGATGAAAAACTGTTTTTT
d_gene: .; v_gene: TRBV19; j_gene: TRBJ2-7; abundance: few; CDR3aa: CASSLNIGESYEQYF; CDR3nt: TGTGCCAGTAGTCTGAACATCGGGGAAAGCTACGAGCAGTACTTC
d_gene: .; v_gene: TRBV27; j_gene: TRBJ2-5; abundance: .; CDR3aa: CASSHLARGGSQETQYF; CDR3nt: TGTGCCAGCAGCCACCTCGCACGGGGTGGGAGCCAAGAGACCCAGTACTTC
d_gene: TRBD2; v_gene: TRBV7-9; j_gene: TRBJ2-7; abundance: .; CDR3aa: CVSSRSGKRETGYEQYF; CDR3nt: TGTGTCAGCAGCCGGTCTGGTAAGCGGGAGACTGGGTACGAGCAGTACTTC
d_gene: .; v_gene: TRBV24-1; j_gene: TRBJ2-3; abundance: .; CDR3aa: CATSDAGAWGPTDTQYF; CDR3nt: TGTGCCACCAGTGACGCCGGGGCATGGGGTCCCACAGATACGCAGTATTTT
d_gene: .; v_gene: TRBV30; j_gene: TRBJ2-1; abundance: many; CDR3aa: CAWSVPSADSYNEQFF; CDR3nt: TGTGCCTGGAGTGTACCTAGCGCTGACTCCTACAATGAGCAGTTCTTC
d_gene: TRBD1; v_gene: TRBV6-2/TRBV6-3; j_gene: TRBJ1-1; abundance: .; CDR3aa: CASSIRGFDTEAFF; CDR3nt: TGTGCCAGCAGTATCAGGGGGTTTGACACTGAAGCTTTCTTT
d_gene: TRBD2; v_gene: TRBV6-1; j_gene: TRBJ2-1; abundance: .; CDR3aa: CASSASGTSGRAFDEQFF; CDR3nt: TGTGCCAGCAGTGCCTCGGGGACTAGCGGGAGGGCGTTCGACGAGCAGTTCTTC
d_gene: .; v_gene: TRBV6-1; j_gene: TRBJ1-3; abundance: many; CDR3aa: CASSGEEPSSGNTIYF; CDR3nt: TGTGCCAGCAGCGGCGAGGAACCCTCGTCTGGAAACACCATATATTTT
d_gene: .; v_gene: TRBV7-9; j_gene: TRBJ1-2; abundance: few; CDR3aa: CASSLAATPRGYGYTF; CDR3nt: TGTGCCAGCAGCTTAGCCGCAACCCCGAGGGGCTATGGCTACACCTTC
d_gene: TRBD2; v_gene: TRBV6-5; j_gene: TRBJ2-7; abundance: many; CDR3aa: CASSYTSGRYEQYF; CDR3nt: TGTGCCAGCAGTTATACTAGCGGGAGATACGAGCAGTACTTC
d_gene: .; v_gene: TRBV3-1; j_gene: TRBJ1-1; abundance: many; CDR3aa: CASSRNYDATEAFF; CDR3nt: TGTGCCAGCAGCCGCAACTACGACGCCACTGAAGCTTTCTTT
d_gene: TRBD2; v_gene: TRBV10-3; j_gene: TRBJ2-1; abundance: many; CDR3aa: CAISESVAGGNEQFF; CDR3nt: TGTGCCATCAGTGAGTCGGTAGCGGGAGGCAATGAGCAGTTCTTC
d_gene: TRBD1; v_gene: TRBV6-2/TRBV6-3; j_gene: TRBJ2-5; abundance: once; CDR3aa: CASTPNQGQGRKTQYF; CDR3nt: TGTGCCAGCACCCCCAACCAAGGACAGGGGAGAAAGACCCAGTACTTC